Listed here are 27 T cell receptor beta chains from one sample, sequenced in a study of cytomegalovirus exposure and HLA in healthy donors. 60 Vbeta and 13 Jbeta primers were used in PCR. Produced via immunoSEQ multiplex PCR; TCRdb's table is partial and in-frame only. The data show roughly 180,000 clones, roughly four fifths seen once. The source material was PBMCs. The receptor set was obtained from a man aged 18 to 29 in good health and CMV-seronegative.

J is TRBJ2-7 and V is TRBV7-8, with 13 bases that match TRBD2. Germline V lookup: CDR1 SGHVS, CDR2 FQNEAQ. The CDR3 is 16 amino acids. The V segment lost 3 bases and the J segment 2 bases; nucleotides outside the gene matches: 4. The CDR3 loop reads CASSLGLAGIPYEQYF. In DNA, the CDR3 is TGTGCCAGCAGCTTGGGACTAGCGGGAATCCCCTACGAGCAGTACTTC.

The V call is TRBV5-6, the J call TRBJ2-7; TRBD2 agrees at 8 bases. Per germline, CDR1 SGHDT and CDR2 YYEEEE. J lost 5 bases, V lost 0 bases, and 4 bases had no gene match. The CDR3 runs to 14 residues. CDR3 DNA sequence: TGTGCCAGCAGCTTGGCAGCGGGGGCGGACGAGCAGTACTTC. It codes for CASSLAAGADEQYF. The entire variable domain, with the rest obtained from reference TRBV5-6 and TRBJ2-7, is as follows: DAGVTQSPTHLIKTRGQQVTLRCSPKSGHDTVSWYQQALGQGPQFIFQYYEEEERQRGNFPDRFSGHQFPNYSSELNVNALLLGDSALYLCASSLAAGADEQYFGPGTRLTVT.

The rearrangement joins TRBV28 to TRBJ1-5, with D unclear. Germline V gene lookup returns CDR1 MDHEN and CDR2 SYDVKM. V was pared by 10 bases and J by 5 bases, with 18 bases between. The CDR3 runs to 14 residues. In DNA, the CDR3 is TGTGCCACCCATGGGTTGGAGCGTTATCAGCCCCAGCATTTT. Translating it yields CATHGLERYQPQHF.

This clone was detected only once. Here the CDR3 reads CASTIGGLGQYF. The CDR3 DNA reads as TGTGCCAGCACCATAGGGGGCCTGGGGCAGTACTTC. The V call is TRBV11-2, the J call TRBJ2-7; 7 bases map to TRBD1. With V trimmed by 7 bases and J by 9 bases, 9 bases remained unmatched. The CDR3 loop spans 12 amino acids. Germline lookup yields CDR1 SGHAT and CDR2 FQNNGV.

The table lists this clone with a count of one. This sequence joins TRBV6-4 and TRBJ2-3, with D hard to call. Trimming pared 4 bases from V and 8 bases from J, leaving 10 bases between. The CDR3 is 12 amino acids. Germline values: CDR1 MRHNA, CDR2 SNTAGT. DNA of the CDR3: TGTGCCAGCAGTGCCCCGGCAGGTACGCAGTATTTT. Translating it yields CASSAPAGTQYF.

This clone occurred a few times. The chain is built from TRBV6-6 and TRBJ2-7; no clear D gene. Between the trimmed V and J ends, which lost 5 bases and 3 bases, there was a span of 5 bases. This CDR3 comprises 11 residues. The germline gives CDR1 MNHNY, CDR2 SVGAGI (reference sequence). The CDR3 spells CASSPFYEQYF. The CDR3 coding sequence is TGTGCCAGCAGTCCCTTCTACGAGCAGTACTTC.

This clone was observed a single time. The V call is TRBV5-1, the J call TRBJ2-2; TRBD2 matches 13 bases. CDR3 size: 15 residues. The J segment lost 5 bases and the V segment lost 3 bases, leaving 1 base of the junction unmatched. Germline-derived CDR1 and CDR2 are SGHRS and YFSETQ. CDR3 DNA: TGCGCCAGCAGCTGGGGACTAGCGGGGACCGGGGAGCTGTTTTTT. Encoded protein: CASSWGLAGTGELFF.

The CDR3 DNA sequence: TGTGCCAGCAGCCCCTACACCGGGGAGCTGTTTTTT. It encodes CASSPYTGELFF. J is TRBJ2-2 and V is TRBV7-9; D is uncertain. This CDR3 comprises 12 residues. Germline CDR1 and CDR2: SEHNR and FQNEAQ (reference sequence). V dropped 5 bases and J dropped 3 bases, with 4 bases sitting between them.

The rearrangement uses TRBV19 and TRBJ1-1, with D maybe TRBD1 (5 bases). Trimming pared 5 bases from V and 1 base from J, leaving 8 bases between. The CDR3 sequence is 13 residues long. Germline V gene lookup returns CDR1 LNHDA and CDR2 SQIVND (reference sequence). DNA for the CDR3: TGTGCCAGTAGTGTCGGGGGGAACACTGAAGCTTTCTTT. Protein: CASSVGGNTEAFF.

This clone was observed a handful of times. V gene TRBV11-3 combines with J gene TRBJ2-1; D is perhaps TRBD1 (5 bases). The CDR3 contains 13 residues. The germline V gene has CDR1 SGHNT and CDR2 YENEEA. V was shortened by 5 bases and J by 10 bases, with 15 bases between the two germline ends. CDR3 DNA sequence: TGTGCCAGCAGCCCCGACGCAGGGAACGAGCAGTTCTTC. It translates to CASSPDAGNEQFF. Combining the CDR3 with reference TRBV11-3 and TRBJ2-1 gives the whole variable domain EAGVVQSPRYKIIEKKQPVAFWCNPISGHNTLYWYLQNLGQGPELLIRYENEEAVDDSQLPKDRFSAERLKGVDSTLKIQPAELGDSAVYLCASSPDAGNEQFFGPGTRLTVL.

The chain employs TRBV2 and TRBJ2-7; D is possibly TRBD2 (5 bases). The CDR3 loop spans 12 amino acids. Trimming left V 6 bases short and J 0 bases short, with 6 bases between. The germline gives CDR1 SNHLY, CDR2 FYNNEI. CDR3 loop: CASRRASYEQYF. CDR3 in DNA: TGTGCCAGCAGGAGGGCCTCCTACGAGCAGTACTTC.

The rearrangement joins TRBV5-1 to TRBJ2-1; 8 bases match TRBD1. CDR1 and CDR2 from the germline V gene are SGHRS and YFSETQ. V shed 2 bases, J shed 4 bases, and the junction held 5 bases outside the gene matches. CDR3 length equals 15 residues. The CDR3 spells CASSFGGQGYNEQFF. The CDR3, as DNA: TGCGCCAGCAGCTTCGGAGGACAGGGATACAATGAGCAGTTCTTC.

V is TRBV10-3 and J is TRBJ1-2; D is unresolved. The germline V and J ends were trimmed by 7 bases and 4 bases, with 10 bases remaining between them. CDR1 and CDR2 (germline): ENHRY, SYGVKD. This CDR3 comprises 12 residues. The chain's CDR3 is CAIIDERYGYTF. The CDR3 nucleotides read TGTGCCATCATTGATGAGCGCTATGGCTACACCTTC.

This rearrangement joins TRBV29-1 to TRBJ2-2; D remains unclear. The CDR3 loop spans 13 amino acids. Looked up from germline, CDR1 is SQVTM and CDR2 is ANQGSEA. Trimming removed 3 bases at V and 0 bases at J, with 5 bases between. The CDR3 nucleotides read TGCAGCGTTGATCTAGCGAACACCGGGGAGCTGTTTTTT. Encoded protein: CSVDLANTGELFF.

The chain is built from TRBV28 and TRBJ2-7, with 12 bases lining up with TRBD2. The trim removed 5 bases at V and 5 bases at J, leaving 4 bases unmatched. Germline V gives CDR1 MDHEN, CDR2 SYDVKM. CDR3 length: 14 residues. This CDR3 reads CASSPRLAGDEQYF. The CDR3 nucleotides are TGTGCCAGCAGTCCCCGACTAGCGGGAGACGAGCAGTACTTC.

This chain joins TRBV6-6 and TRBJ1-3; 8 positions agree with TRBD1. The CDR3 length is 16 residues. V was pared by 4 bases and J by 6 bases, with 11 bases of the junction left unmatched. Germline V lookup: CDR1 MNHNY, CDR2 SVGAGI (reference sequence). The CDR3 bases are TGTGCCAGCAGTTTCCCCCAAGGACAGGGAGCAAACACCATATATTTT. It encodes CASSFPQGQGANTIYF.

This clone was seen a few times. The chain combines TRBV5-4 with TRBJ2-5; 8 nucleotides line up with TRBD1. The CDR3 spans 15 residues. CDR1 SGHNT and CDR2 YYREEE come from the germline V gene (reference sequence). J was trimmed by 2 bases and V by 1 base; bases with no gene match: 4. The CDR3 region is CASSLFGQGQETQYF. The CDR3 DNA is TGTGCCAGCAGCTTGTTCGGACAGGGACAAGAGACCCAGTACTTC.

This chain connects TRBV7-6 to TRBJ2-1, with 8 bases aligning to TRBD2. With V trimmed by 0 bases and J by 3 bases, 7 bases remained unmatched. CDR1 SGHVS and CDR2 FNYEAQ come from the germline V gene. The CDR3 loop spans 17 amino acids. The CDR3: CASSLAPSGHLYNEQFF. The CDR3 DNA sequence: TGTGCCAGCAGCTTAGCCCCTAGCGGGCATCTCTACAATGAGCAGTTCTTC.

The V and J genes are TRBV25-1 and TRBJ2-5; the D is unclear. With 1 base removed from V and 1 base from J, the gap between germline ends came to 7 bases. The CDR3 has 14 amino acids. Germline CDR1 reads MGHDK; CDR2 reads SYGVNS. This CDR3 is CASSEFRSQETQYF. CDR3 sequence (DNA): TGTGCCAGCAGTGAATTTCGCAGCCAAGAGACCCAGTACTTC. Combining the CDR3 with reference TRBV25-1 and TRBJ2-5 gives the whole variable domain EADIYQTPRYLVIGTGKKITLECSQTMGHDKMYWYQQDPGMELHLIHYSYGVNSTEKGDLSSESTVSRIRTEHFPLTLESARPSHTSQYLCASSEFRSQETQYFGPGTRLLVL.

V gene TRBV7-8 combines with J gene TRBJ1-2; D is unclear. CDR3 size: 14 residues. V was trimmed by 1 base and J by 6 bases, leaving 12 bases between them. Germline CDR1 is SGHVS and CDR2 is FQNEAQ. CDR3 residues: CASSLEELLNGYTF. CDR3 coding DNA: TGTGCCAGCAGCTTAGAGGAGCTACTGAATGGCTACACCTTC. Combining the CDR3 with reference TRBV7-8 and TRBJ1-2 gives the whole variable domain GAGVSQSPRYKVAKRGQDVALRCDPISGHVSLFWYQQALGQGPEFLTYFQNEAQLDKSGLPSDRFFAERPEGSVSTLKIQRTQQEDSAVYLCASSLEELLNGYTFGSGTRLTVV.

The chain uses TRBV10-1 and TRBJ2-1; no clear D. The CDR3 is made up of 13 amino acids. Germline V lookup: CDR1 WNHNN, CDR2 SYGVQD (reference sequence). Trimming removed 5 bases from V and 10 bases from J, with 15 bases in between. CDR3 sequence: CASSFDGGAEQFF. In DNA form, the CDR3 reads TGCGCCAGCAGTTTCGACGGCGGAGCGGAGCAGTTCTTC.

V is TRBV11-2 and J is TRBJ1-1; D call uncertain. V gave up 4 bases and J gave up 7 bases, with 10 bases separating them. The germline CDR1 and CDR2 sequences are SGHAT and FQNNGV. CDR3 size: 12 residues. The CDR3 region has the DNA TGTGCCAGCAGCTGGAGCCCACTTGAAGCTTTCTTT. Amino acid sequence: CASSWSPLEAFF.

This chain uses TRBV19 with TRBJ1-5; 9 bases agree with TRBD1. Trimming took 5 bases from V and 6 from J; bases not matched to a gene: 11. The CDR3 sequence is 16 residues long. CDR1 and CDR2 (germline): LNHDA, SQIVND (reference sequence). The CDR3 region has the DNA TGTGCCAGTAGTGAGGACAGGGGACACTATAGTCAGCCCCAGCATTTT. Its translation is CASSEDRGHYSQPQHF.

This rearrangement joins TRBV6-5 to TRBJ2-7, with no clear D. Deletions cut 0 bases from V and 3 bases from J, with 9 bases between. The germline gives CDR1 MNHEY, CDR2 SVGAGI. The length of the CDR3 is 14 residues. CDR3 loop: CASSYSYQDYEQYF. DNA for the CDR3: TGTGCCAGCAGTTACTCGTATCAGGACTACGAGCAGTACTTC.

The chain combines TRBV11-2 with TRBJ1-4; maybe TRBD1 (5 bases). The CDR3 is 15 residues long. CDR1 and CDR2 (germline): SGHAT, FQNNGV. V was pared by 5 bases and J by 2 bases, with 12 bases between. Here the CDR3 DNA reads TGTGCCAGCAGCCCCCTTTGGGGCACTAATGAAAAACTGTTTTTT. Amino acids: CASSPLWGTNEKLFF.

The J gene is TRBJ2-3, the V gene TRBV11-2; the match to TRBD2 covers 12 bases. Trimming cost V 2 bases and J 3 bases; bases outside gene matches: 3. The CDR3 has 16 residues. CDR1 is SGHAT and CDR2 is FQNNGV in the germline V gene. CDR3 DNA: TGTGCCAGCAGCTTACGACTAGCGGGAGTTACAGATACGCAGTATTTT. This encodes CASSLRLAGVTDTQYF.

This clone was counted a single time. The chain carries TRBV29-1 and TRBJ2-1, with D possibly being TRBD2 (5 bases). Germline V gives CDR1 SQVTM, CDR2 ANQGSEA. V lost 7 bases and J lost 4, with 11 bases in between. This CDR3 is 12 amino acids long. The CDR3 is CSGERSYNEQFF. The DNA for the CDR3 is TGCAGCGGAGAGCGGTCTTACAATGAGCAGTTCTTC.